Following are 25 T cell receptor beta chains from one sample sequenced in a study of cytomegalovirus exposure and HLA in healthy donors. Only in-frame clones appear in the TCRdb table, and some are missing; sequencing was by immunoSEQ multiplex PCR. The sample consists of some 69,000 clones, approximately 96% of them appearing once. The sequenced material came from PBMCs. The receptors shown here come from a man in his late teens or twenties in good health and CMV-seropositive.

The genes are TRBV19 and TRBJ2-2; TRBD1 aligns across 7 bases. This CDR3 is built from 15 residues. The germline gives CDR1 LNHDA, CDR2 SQIVND (reference sequence). With V trimmed by 10 bases and J by 3 bases, 11 bases remained unmatched. The CDR3 coding sequence is TGTGCCACCGGACAGGCCTCAGCGGACACCGGGGAGCTGTTTTTT. This encodes CATGQASADTGELFF.

The V call is TRBV2, the J call TRBJ1-3; unclear D gene. Per the germline V gene, CDR1 is SNHLY and CDR2 is FYNNEI. This CDR3 comprises 14 residues. V lost 4 bases and J lost 0, with 7 bases in between. The CDR3 DNA is TGTGCCAGCAGTGTCTTATACTCTGGAAACACCATATATTTT. The encoded protein is CASSVLYSGNTIYF. The full variable domain, in which reference TRBV2 and TRBJ1-3 provide the parts outside the CDR3, is EPEVTQTPSHQVTQMGQEVILRCVPISNHLYFYWYRQILGQKVEFLVSFYNNEISEKSEIFDDQFSVERPDGSNFTLKIRSTKLEDSAMYFCASSVLYSGNTIYFGEGSWLTVV.

V usage is TRBV27 and J usage is TRBJ2-7, with a tentative D call TRBD1 (6 bases). V was shortened by 5 bases and J by 7 bases, with 9 bases between the two germline ends. The CDR3 spans 11 residues. Germline V gene lookup returns CDR1 MNHEY and CDR2 SMNVEV (reference sequence). The CDR3 loop is CASSTGWEQYF. The CDR3 nucleotides read TGTGCCAGCAGTACAGGGTGGGAGCAGTACTTC.

The chain has TRBV7-8 and TRBJ2-3; 8 nucleotides match TRBD2. This CDR3 region has 16 residues. Looked up from germline, CDR1 is SGHVS and CDR2 is FQNEAQ. The junction had 8 bases not matched to a gene; V was cut back by 5 bases and J by 1 base. This chain's CDR3 is CASSQSSGLGTDTQYF. In nucleotides, the CDR3 is TGTGCCAGCAGCCAGTCTAGCGGGCTGGGCACAGATACGCAGTATTTT.

The sample holds one count of this clone. Written as DNA, the CDR3 is TGTGCCAGCAACTTCCAGGAAGAGACCCAGTACTTC. Translated, it gives CASNFQEETQYF. The chain has TRBV2 and TRBJ2-5; no clear D. Trimming left V 7 bases short and J 3 bases short, with 9 bases between. The CDR3 extends over 12 amino acids. Germline assignment: CDR1 SNHLY and CDR2 FYNNEI.

The chain carries TRBV7-2 and TRBJ2-1; TRBD1 aligns across 10 bases. The ends lost 3 bases at V and 8 bases at J; junction bases unmatched: 7. CDR3 size: 15 residues. Germline V gene sequence: CDR1 SGHTA, CDR2 FQGNSA. DNA of the CDR3: TGTGCCAGCAGCTTCCAGGGACAGGGGAGCGATGAGCAGTTCTTC. This encodes CASSFQGQGSDEQFF.

This sequence joins TRBV7-3 and TRBJ2-3, with TRBD1 matching over 8 bases. J gave up 7 bases and V 4 bases, and 4 bases lay outside the gene matches. The CDR3 spans 13 residues. The germline gives CDR1 SGHTA, CDR2 FQGTGA. The CDR3 reads CASSYRQGYTQYF. In DNA, the CDR3 is TGTGCCAGCAGCTATCGACAGGGGTATACGCAGTATTTT. Full variable domain (missing parts from reference TRBV7-3 and TRBJ2-3): GAGVSQTPSNKVTEKGKYVELRCDPISGHTALYWYRQSLGQGPEFLIYFQGTGAADDSGLPNDRFFAVRPEGSVSTLKIQRTERGDSAVYLCASSYRQGYTQYFGPGTRLTVL.

The rearrangement uses TRBV28 and TRBJ2-7, with 9 bases that match TRBD1. The CDR3 length is 15 residues. The germline CDR1 and CDR2 sequences are MDHEN and SYDVKM. The trim removed 7 bases at V and 0 bases at J, leaving 7 bases unmatched. Here the CDR3 DNA reads TGTGCCAGCACCCCGACAGGGGGTTTCTCCTACGAGCAGTACTTC. This gives the protein CASTPTGGFSYEQYF.

V gene TRBV6-1 combines with J gene TRBJ2-7; tentatively, D is TRBD2 (6 bases). Germline V CDR1 and CDR2: MNHNS, SASEGT. Trimming left V 8 bases short and J 0 bases short, with 14 bases between. The CDR3 has 14 residues. The DNA of the CDR3 is TGTGCCAGCGGGGGGACTCTGAGCTCCTACGAGCAGTACTTC. Translating gives CASGGTLSSYEQYF.

The chain employs TRBV13 and TRBJ1-1; D is ambiguous. V gave up 5 bases and J gave up 1 base, with 11 bases separating them. The CDR3 sequence is 14 residues long. CDR1 and CDR2 from the germline V gene are PRHDT and FYEKMQ (reference sequence). CDR3 region: CASSPSWQNTEAFF. CDR3 bases: TGTGCCAGCAGCCCATCCTGGCAGAACACTGAAGCTTTCTTT.

In its sample, this clone was seen a few times. The chain couples TRBV10-3 to TRBJ1-2, with 9 bases aligning to TRBD1. Germline V gene data show CDR1 as ENHRY and CDR2 as SYGVKD. J lost 6 bases, V lost 3 bases, and 8 bases had no gene match. The CDR3 runs 15 residues. DNA for the CDR3: TGTGCCATCAGTGACCCGGGACAGGGCTTGGATGGCTACACCTTC. This sequence encodes CAISDPGQGLDGYTF.

The V and J genes are TRBV7-2 and TRBJ2-1; tentative D call: TRBD2 (5 bases). Looked up from germline, CDR1 is SGHTA and CDR2 is FQGNSA. Deletions cut 2 bases from V and 0 bases from J, with 14 bases between. CDR3 length: 17 amino acids. CDR3: CASSLILGGPSYNEQFF. CDR3 nucleotides: TGTGCCAGCAGCTTAATACTGGGCGGGCCCTCCTACAATGAGCAGTTCTTC.

V gene TRBV7-9 combines with J gene TRBJ1-1, with TRBD1 matching 7 bases. Germline CDR1 and CDR2: SEHNR and FQNEAQ (reference sequence). J was trimmed by 4 bases and V by 5 bases; bases with no gene match: 7. The CDR3 is made up of 14 amino acids. This CDR3 reads CASSRGQLRTEAFF. The CDR3 DNA sequence: TGTGCCAGCAGCCGGGGACAGTTGCGCACTGAAGCTTTCTTT.

The chain combines TRBV28 with TRBJ2-7; no clear D. The length of the CDR3 is 12 residues. Trimming left V 3 bases short and J 5 bases short, with 8 bases between. The V gene's germline CDR1 is MDHEN and CDR2 SYDVKM. CDR3 amino acids: CASSFLRNEQYF. Here the CDR3 DNA reads TGTGCCAGCAGTTTCCTTAGAAACGAGCAGTACTTC.

V usage is TRBV9 and J usage is TRBJ2-1, with 11 nucleotides matching TRBD2. Per the germline V gene, CDR1 is SGDLS and CDR2 is YYNGEE. Germline trimming cut 0 bases from V and 4 bases from J; bases unmatched to any gene: 9. This CDR3 spans 18 amino acids. CDR3 nucleotides: TGTGCCAGCAGCGTAGGACCACTAGCGGGGGAGAAATACAATGAGCAGTTCTTC. It translates to CASSVGPLAGEKYNEQFF.

This clone was seen once. The chain uses TRBV7-9 and TRBJ2-1; the D gene is possibly TRBD1 (5 bases). V lost 2 bases to trimming and J lost 7 bases, with 15 bases between them. Germline V gene data show CDR1 as SEHNR and CDR2 as FQNEAQ (reference sequence). This CDR3 region has 15 residues. The CDR3 loop is CASSLKVDAGNEQFF. For the CDR3, the DNA is TGTGCCAGCAGCTTAAAGGTGGATGCAGGGAATGAGCAGTTCTTC.

The V and J genes are TRBV6-5 and TRBJ2-3; 12 bases are a match to TRBD2. The length of the CDR3 is 16 residues. V lost 4 bases to trimming and J lost 5 bases; unmatched junction nucleotides: 7. The germline CDR1 and CDR2 sequences are MNHEY and SVGAGI. CDR3 DNA sequence: TGTGCCAGCAGTTCTTTCCCGGGACTAGCGGGAGATACGCAGTATTTT. Translating gives CASSSFPGLAGDTQYF.

The V call is TRBV2, the J call TRBJ2-1, with TRBD1 matching over 9 bases. Germline CDR1 reads SNHLY; CDR2 reads FYNNEI. The CDR3 spans 16 residues. J lost 0 bases, V lost 4 bases, and 4 bases had no gene match. As DNA, the CDR3 is TGTGCCAGCAGTGGGGGACAGGGAAGCTCCTACAATGAGCAGTTCTTC. Translated: CASSGGQGSSYNEQFF.

This chain joins TRBV5-8 and TRBJ1-1; 10 positions agree with TRBD1. There are 16 residues in the CDR3. The germline CDR1 and CDR2 sequences are SGHTS and YDEGEE. Unmatched junction bases numbered 8, after V lost 4 bases and J lost 2 bases. Here the CDR3 DNA reads TGTGCCAGCAGCCTCCGGGACAGGGGCTACAACACTGAAGCTTTCTTT. Translating gives CASSLRDRGYNTEAFF. Complete variable domain (other parts from reference TRBV5-8 and TRBJ1-1): EAGVTQSPTHLIKTRGQQATLRCSPISGHTSVYWYQQALGLGLQFLLWYDEGEERNRGNFPPRFSGRQFPNYSSELNVNALELEDSALYLCASSLRDRGYNTEAFFGQGTRLTVV.

The chain employs TRBV10-1 and TRBJ1-1; possible D gene TRBD1, 6 bases. CDR1 is WNHNN and CDR2 is SYGVQD in the germline V gene (reference sequence). V shed 3 bases and J shed 6 bases, with 11 bases lying between them. The CDR3 contains 13 residues. The CDR3 DNA reads TGCGCCAGCAGTGAAACAGGGATCTCTGAAGCTTTCTTT. This encodes CASSETGISEAFF.

The chain employs TRBV7-9 and TRBJ2-4, with D uncertain. V lost 5 bases and J 8 bases, leaving 19 bases between the germline ends. Germline CDR1 SEHNR, CDR2 FQNEAQ (reference sequence). The CDR3 runs 15 residues. The CDR3 coding sequence is TGTGCCAGCAGCCCTCCTTCCGAGGATCCGGACATTCAGTACTTC. It is translated as CASSPPSEDPDIQYF.

This clone came up once. This rearrangement joins TRBV19 to TRBJ2-3; the D gene is possibly TRBD1 (6 bases). Per germline, CDR1 LNHDA and CDR2 SQIVND (reference sequence). CDR3 length equals 15 residues. V was shortened by 6 bases and J by 1 base, with 14 bases between the two germline ends. The CDR3 here is CASSFFTGRTDTQYF. The CDR3, as DNA: TGTGCCAGTAGCTTTTTTACAGGGCGCACAGATACGCAGTATTTT.

The chain uses TRBV28 and TRBJ2-6, with unresolved D. There are 13 residues in the CDR3. The germline CDR1 and CDR2 sequences are MDHEN and SYDVKM. V was clipped by 8 bases and J by 2 bases, with 7 bases between them. CDR3 amino acids: CASRYPGANVLTF. The CDR3 DNA sequence: TGTGCCAGCCGGTACCCTGGGGCCAACGTCCTGACTTTC.

This chain connects TRBV28 to TRBJ1-4; D perhaps matches TRBD1 (5 bases). The CDR3 has 15 residues. Germline CDR1 and CDR2: MDHEN and SYDVKM. Trimming cost V 4 bases and J 2 bases, with 11 bases left between them. In DNA, the CDR3 is TGTGCCAGCAGTTCAAGGGGTGTTACTAATGAAAAACTGTTTTTT. The encoded protein is CASSSRGVTNEKLFF.

This clone has just a few counts. The chain employs TRBV11-2 and TRBJ2-1; TRBD2 might be the D (6 bases). Germline lookup yields CDR1 SGHAT and CDR2 FQNNGV. The CDR3 totals 16 residues. V was trimmed by 5 bases and J by 8 bases, leaving 22 bases between them. DNA of the CDR3: TGTGCCAGCAGCCCGGGACTGCAAAGCTGGGGTGATGAGCAGTTCTTC. As protein: CASSPGLQSWGDEQFF.